These 31 T cell receptor beta chains came from one sample sequenced in a study of blood T cell repertoires in COVID-19. Profiled with immunoSEQ multiplex PCR; TCRdb holds only in-frame clones, not every one. The table lists roughly 260,000 clones, more than 75% of them singletons. Sequenced input: PBMCs or T cells enriched from blood (not recorded which). These receptors were obtained from a woman between 18 and 30 years old who had recovered from COVID-19.

The chain couples TRBV19 to TRBJ1-4; the D gene is possibly TRBD1 (6 bases). V dropped 5 bases and J dropped 3 bases, with 13 bases sitting between them. The CDR3 totals 15 residues. The V gene's germline CDR1 is LNHDA and CDR2 SQIVND (reference sequence). CDR3 in DNA: TGTGCCAGTAGTCCATCACAGGGTCCTAATGAAAAACTGTTTTTT. It is translated as CASSPSQGPNEKLFF. The whole variable domain, remainder taken from reference TRBV19 and TRBJ1-4, is DGGITQSPKYLFRKEGQNVTLSCEQNLNHDAMYWYRQDPGQGLRLIYYSQIVNDFQKGDIAEGYSVSREKKESFPLTVTSAQKNPTAFYLCASSPSQGPNEKLFFGSGTQLSVL.

This sequence joins TRBV11-2 and TRBJ2-7; TRBD2 aligns across 9 bases. This CDR3 has 16 residues. V gave up 1 base and J gave up 2 bases; unmatched junction bases: 6. Per the germline V gene, CDR1 is SGHAT and CDR2 is FQNNGV. The CDR3 sequence is CASSLVTSGGTYEQYF. CDR3 coding DNA: TGTGCCAGCAGCTTAGTGACTAGCGGAGGGACCTACGAGCAGTACTTC.

This chain uses TRBV4-1 with TRBJ1-2; maybe TRBD1 (6 bases). There are 15 residues in the CDR3. Per germline, CDR1 MGHRA and CDR2 YSYEKL. V shed 0 bases and J shed 8 bases, with 16 bases lying between them. CDR3 residues: CASSQEGGRGGGYTF. CDR3 nucleotide sequence: TGCGCCAGCAGCCAAGAAGGTGGCAGGGGTGGCGGCTACACCTTC.

The chain is built from TRBV10-3 and TRBJ1-2, with a weak D call TRBD1 (5 bases). Looked up from germline, CDR1 is ENHRY and CDR2 is SYGVKD. The V end was cut by 8 bases, the J end by 6 bases, with 16 bases between. This CDR3 region has 13 residues. DNA of the CDR3: TGTGCCATCTCGGCCGGGGGAAGAGATGGCTACACCTTC. This translates into CAISAGGRDGYTF.

The genes are TRBV2 and TRBJ2-5; TRBD2 matches 11 bases. The germline V gene encodes CDR1 SNHLY and CDR2 FYNNEI. V dropped 6 bases and J dropped 3; count of bases not matched to a gene: 6. This CDR3 region has 15 residues. The CDR3 sequence is CASSPGTSGEETQYF. The CDR3 nucleotides are TGTGCCAGCAGCCCGGGGACTAGCGGAGAAGAGACCCAGTACTTC.

The genes are TRBV7-9 and TRBJ1-1; D not resolved. Trimming left V 1 base short and J 1 base short, with 4 bases between. This CDR3 contains 13 residues. CDR1 SEHNR and CDR2 FQNEAQ come from the germline V gene (reference sequence). CDR3 in amino acids: CASSLGANTEAFF. In DNA, the CDR3 is TGTGCCAGCAGCTTAGGGGCGAACACTGAAGCTTTCTTT.

V and J are TRBV5-4 and TRBJ1-1, with a weak D call TRBD1 (5 bases). The germline V and J ends were trimmed by 2 bases and 3 bases, with 11 bases remaining between them. CDR1 is SGHNT, CDR2 YYREEE, per germline (reference sequence). The CDR3 has 14 residues. The CDR3 DNA follows: TGTGCCAGCAGCTTCGGGGGTAGGGACACTGAAGCTTTCTTT. It codes for CASSFGGRDTEAFF.

The chain is built from TRBV9 and TRBJ2-6; D possibly corresponds to TRBD2 (7 bases). The V gene lost 4 bases and the J gene lost 4 bases, with 12 bases spanning the gap. Germline V lookup: CDR1 SGDLS, CDR2 YYNGEE. The CDR3 extends over 15 amino acids. For the CDR3, the DNA is TGTGCCAGCAGCCGGGGGGCGGTCGGGGCCAACGTCCTGACTTTC. Protein: CASSRGAVGANVLTF.

CDR3 nucleotide sequence: TGCGCCAGCAGCTTGGGTCGGGTGACGGGGAAAAACATTCAGTACTTC. It yields the protein CASSLGRVTGKNIQYF. This sequence joins TRBV5-1 and TRBJ2-4; possibly TRBD2 for D (5 bases). V was pared by 0 bases and J by 4 bases, with 14 bases between. The V gene's germline CDR1 is SGHRS and CDR2 YFSETQ. This CDR3 comprises 16 residues.

This rearrangement joins TRBV11-2 to TRBJ2-7; no reliable D call. Judging by the DNA end, TRBJ2-4 fits better; the J call may be wrong. Germline loops: CDR1 SGHAT, CDR2 FQNNGV. This CDR3 region has 14 residues. The CDR3 sequence: CASSLFKESVIQYF. CDR3 DNA sequence: TGTGCCAGCAGCTTATTTAAGGAGTCCGTCATTCAGTACTTC.

The rearrangement links TRBV9 to TRBJ1-6; D perhaps matches TRBD1 (6 bases). Looked up from germline, CDR1 is SGDLS and CDR2 is YYNGEE. Trimming removed 4 bases at V and 5 bases at J, with 10 bases between. This CDR3 comprises 14 residues. As DNA, the CDR3 is TGTGCCAGCAGCCGGACAGTCGATAATTCACCCCTCCACTTT. The encoded protein is CASSRTVDNSPLHF.

The chain has TRBV4-1 and TRBJ2-3; D not resolved. V lost 0 bases and J 2 bases, leaving 9 bases between the germline ends. The CDR3 contains 15 residues. The V gene's germline CDR1 is MGHRA and CDR2 YSYEKL. The CDR3 coding sequence is TGCGCCAGCAGCCAAGACAGGTCTTCCACAGATACGCAGTATTTT. Amino acid sequence: CASSQDRSSTDTQYF.

The genes are TRBV13 and TRBJ2-3; D might be TRBD1 (5 bases). CDR3 length: 16 amino acids. V was trimmed by 0 bases and J by 0 bases, leaving 10 bases between them. Germline V gene lookup returns CDR1 PRHDT and CDR2 FYEKMQ (reference sequence). CDR3 DNA sequence: TGTGCCAGCAGCTTAGGACAGGTGCTTAGCACAGATACGCAGTATTTT. Its protein product is CASSLGQVLSTDTQYF.

The chain is built from TRBV7-9 and TRBJ2-3, with TRBD1 matching 8 bases. The CDR3 runs to 16 residues. The V gene's germline CDR1 is SEHNR and CDR2 FQNEAQ (reference sequence). Trimming cost V 1 base and J 0 bases; bases outside gene matches: 3. CDR3 in amino acids: CASSLERTGSTDTQYF. The CDR3 DNA sequence: TGTGCCAGCAGCTTAGAAAGGACAGGGAGCACAGATACGCAGTATTTT.

This rearrangement joins TRBV5-1 to TRBJ2-7, with D possibly being TRBD2 (6 bases). The V gene's germline CDR1 is SGHRS and CDR2 YFSETQ. Deletions cut 4 bases from V and 6 bases from J, with 14 bases between. The CDR3 sequence is 13 residues long. CDR3 DNA sequence: TGCGCCAGCAGCGACGGGACTCGGGGCGAGCAGTACTTC. This codes for CASSDGTRGEQYF.

This chain uses TRBV18 with TRBJ2-7, with D possibly TRBD1 on 5 matching bases. Germline V lookup: CDR1 KGHSH, CDR2 LQKENI. This CDR3 is built from 16 residues. V gave up 2 bases and J gave up 2 bases, with 16 bases separating them. CDR3 sequence reads: CASSPVPWQGPYEQYF. DNA for the CDR3: TGTGCCAGCTCACCAGTTCCATGGCAGGGTCCCTACGAGCAGTACTTC.

V and J are TRBV3-1 (or the pseudogene TRBV3-2) and TRBJ1-1; TRBD1 is a possible D gene (6 bases). Germline V CDR1 and CDR2: LGHDT, YNNKEL (reference sequence). Between the trimmed V and J ends, which lost 0 bases and 0 bases, there was a span of 17 bases. The CDR3 has 18 amino acids. CDR3 sequence reads: CASSQEKWGGPLNTEAFF. CDR3 nucleotides: TGTGCCAGCAGCCAAGAGAAATGGGGGGGGCCGTTGAACACTGAAGCTTTCTTT.

The chain uses TRBV5-4 and TRBJ2-1, with 13 bases lining up with TRBD2. CDR1 is SGHNT, CDR2 YYREEE, per germline (reference sequence). V shed 4 bases and J 6 bases; nucleotides not matched to a gene: 7. CDR3 length: 16 residues. The CDR3 is CASSKTGLAGANEQFF. CDR3 in DNA: TGTGCCAGCAGCAAGACAGGACTAGCGGGAGCCAATGAGCAGTTCTTC.

This clone was seen just once. The chain uses TRBV23-1 and TRBJ2-7; 9 nucleotides line up with TRBD2. TRBV23-1 is an ORF for which the function is uncertain. The ends lost 2 bases at V and 4 bases at J; junction bases unmatched: 18. This CDR3 region has 19 residues. The CDR3 sequence is CASSQPQGRKGGRAYEQYF. The CDR3 coding sequence is TGCGCCAGCAGTCAACCCCAGGGCCGCAAAGGCGGGAGGGCTTACGAGCAGTACTTC.

This chain uses TRBV7-9 with TRBJ1-3; 7 positions match TRBD1. CDR3 length: 17 amino acids. Germline V lookup: CDR1 SEHNR, CDR2 FQNEAQ (reference sequence). With 0 bases clipped from V and 2 bases from J, the junction kept 7 bases outside the gene matches. CDR3 bases: TGTGCCAGCAGCTTAGCAGACAGGGTCAGGCCTGGAAACACCATATATTTT. Translated, it gives CASSLADRVRPGNTIYF.

The chain combines TRBV19 with TRBJ2-2; the D gene is possibly TRBD1 (7 bases). CDR3 length: 18 residues. Per the germline V gene, CDR1 is LNHDA and CDR2 is SQIVND (reference sequence). The V gene lost 4 bases and the J gene lost 1 base, with 19 bases spanning the gap. The chain's CDR3 is CASSRRGPETLNTGELFF. As DNA, the CDR3 is TGTGCCAGTAGTAGGAGGGGGCCGGAAACGTTGAACACCGGGGAGCTGTTTTTT.

This sequence joins TRBV30 and TRBJ1-1; weak D call: TRBD1 (5 bases). Germline V gives CDR1 GTSNPN, CDR2 SVGIG (reference sequence). Trimming removed 4 bases from V and 0 bases from J, with 9 bases in between. The CDR3 runs 13 residues. CDR3 DNA: TGTGCCTGGACAACGACAGTGAACACTGAAGCTTTCTTT. It yields the protein CAWTTTVNTEAFF.

The V gene is TRBV10-3, the J gene TRBJ2-2; tentative D call: TRBD1 (6 bases). The CDR3 is 14 residues long. Trimming removed 2 bases from V and 5 bases from J, with 9 bases in between. CDR1 and CDR2 (germline): ENHRY, SYGVKD. CDR3 nucleotide sequence: TGTGCCATCAGTGAGGGACAGCGAACCGGGGAGCTGTTTTTT. This translates into CAISEGQRTGELFF.

A single count supports this clone. The gene calls are TRBV28 and TRBJ1-2; D is uncertain. CDR3 size: 13 residues. Trimming cost V 3 bases and J 2 bases, with 7 bases left between them. Germline V gives CDR1 MDHEN, CDR2 SYDVKM. CDR3 nucleotide sequence: TGTGCCAGCAGTTTTGAGATGAACTATGGCTACACCTTC. It encodes CASSFEMNYGYTF.

In its sample, this clone was seen once. The chain couples TRBV5-1 to TRBJ2-5; D might be TRBD2 (5 bases). Germline CDR1 reads SGHRS; CDR2 reads YFSETQ. V lost 2 bases and J lost 4, with 18 bases in between. This CDR3 comprises 16 residues. CDR3 residues: CASSFGVSADSETQYF. The CDR3 nucleotides read TGCGCCAGCAGCTTCGGGGTGAGCGCGGACTCAGAGACCCAGTACTTC.

The chain carries TRBV7-7 and TRBJ2-5, with 9 bases aligning to TRBD2. Germline values: CDR1 SSHAT, CDR2 FNYEAQ (reference sequence). After removal of 5 bases from V and 4 bases from J, the junction contained 8 bases not matched to a gene. The CDR3 loop spans 15 amino acids. The CDR3 sequence: CASSLSGGIGETQYF. CDR3 bases: TGTGCCAGCAGCCTCAGCGGGGGGATTGGAGAGACCCAGTACTTC.

This chain connects TRBV30 to TRBJ1-1, with TRBD1 as a possible D gene (6 bases). CDR1 is GTSNPN and CDR2 is SVGIG in the germline V gene (reference sequence). The CDR3 loop spans 15 amino acids. Trimming cost V 5 bases and J 1 base, with 17 bases left between them. In nucleotides, the CDR3 is TGTGCCTGGGCTACAGGGACCAACCCGAACACTGAAGCTTTCTTT. Protein sequence: CAWATGTNPNTEAFF.

This clone turned up a few times. The chain uses TRBV19 and TRBJ1-5; 8 bases line up with TRBD1. The CDR3 runs to 13 residues. Germline CDR1 is LNHDA and CDR2 is SQIVND (reference sequence). V gave up 3 bases and J gave up 5 bases; unmatched junction bases: 0. For the CDR3, the DNA is TGTGCCAGTAGTATGACAGGGGATCAGCCCCAGCATTTT. Translating gives CASSMTGDQPQHF. Drawing the rest from reference TRBV19 and TRBJ1-5, the complete variable domain is DGGITQSPKYLFRKEGQNVTLSCEQNLNHDAMYWYRQDPGQGLRLIYYSQIVNDFQKGDIAEGYSVSREKKESFPLTVTSAQKNPTAFYLCASSMTGDQPQHFGDGTRLSIL.

This clone was recorded only once. The rearrangement joins TRBV28 to TRBJ1-5; TRBD1 aligns across 7 bases. CDR1 and CDR2 (germline): MDHEN, SYDVKM. This CDR3 comprises 19 residues. The V and J ends lost 7 bases and 0 bases, in that order; junction bases with no gene match: 18. CDR3 sequence reads: CASNRQGKEGVYSNQPQHF. The DNA for the CDR3 is TGTGCCAGCAATAGACAGGGTAAGGAGGGGGTTTATAGCAATCAGCCCCAGCATTTT.

This clone was counted a few times. V gene TRBV27 combines with J gene TRBJ1-6, with D possibly being TRBD1 (6 bases). This CDR3 region has 16 residues. The V end lost 5 bases, the J end lost 7 bases, and 18 bases lay between the germline ends. CDR1 is MNHEY, CDR2 SMNVEV, per germline (reference sequence). The CDR3 is CASSPLGGRSNSPLHF. In nucleotides, the CDR3 is TGTGCCAGCAGTCCCTTAGGGGGACGATCCAATTCACCCCTCCACTTT.

The V and J genes are TRBV7-8 and TRBJ2-7, with 9 bases matching TRBD1. In germline, CDR1 is SGHVS, CDR2 FQNEAQ. This CDR3 has 16 residues. Trimming cost V 5 bases and J 6 bases; bases outside gene matches: 14. CDR3 DNA: TGTGCCAGCAGCCATCGGCCTGGGACAGGGTTTTCCGAGCAGTACTTC. Translated: CASSHRPGTGFSEQYF.